These 2 T cell receptor beta chains were all obtained from the same sample, sequenced in a study of naive CD8 T cells in extremely preterm neonates. The repertoire was sequenced with immunoSEQ multiplex PCR; TCRdb's copy has only in-frame clones and lacks some. This table holds roughly 5,000 clones, 97% found once. Without labor or membrane rupture, elective cesareans at roughly 37-41 weeks supplied term cord blood. Sequencing was done on a sample of naive CD8+ T cells from cord blood. Receptor source: a newborn in good health.

The chain joins TRBV13 to TRBJ2-7, with TRBD1 as a possible D gene (6 bases). Per the germline V gene, CDR1 is PRHDT and CDR2 is FYEKMQ (reference sequence). CDR3 length: 14 residues. The ends were cut back, 5 bases at V and 2 bases at J, with 13 bases in the middle. The CDR3 is CASSPGQSPYEQYF. The CDR3 DNA reads as TGTGCCAGCAGCCCAGGACAGTCGCCCTACGAGCAGTACTTC. The full variable domain, rest sourced from reference TRBV13 and TRBJ2-7, is AAGVIQSPRHLIKEKRETATLKCYPIPRHDTVYWYQQGPGQDPQFLISFYEKMQSDKGSIPDRFSAQQFSDYHSELNMSSLELGDSALYFCASSPGQSPYEQYFGPGTRLTVT.

This clone came up once. The chain is built from TRBV30 and TRBJ2-5; the match to TRBD1 covers 9 bases. This CDR3 has 12 residues. CDR1 is GTSNPN and CDR2 is SVGIG in the germline V gene (reference sequence). The V and J ends lost 8 bases and 5 bases, in that order; junction bases with no gene match: 6. In DNA form, the CDR3 reads TGTGCCGGATCCGGACAGGGGGAGACCCAGTACTTC. Amino acid sequence: CAGSGQGETQYF.